The 17 T cell receptor beta chains below come from one sample, sequenced in a study of cytotoxic CD8 clonotypes in ibrutinib-treated CLL. The assay was immunoSEQ multiplex PCR, and TCRdb's table has in-frame clones only and misses some. The sample holds tens of thousands of clones; approximately 75% are singletons and the top ten take roughly two fifths. The input for sequencing was PBMCs, taken after 12 months of ibrutinib treatment. The origin of the receptors is a human donor with chronic lymphocytic leukemia.

This rearrangement joins TRBV9 to TRBJ1-2, with 7 bases fitting TRBD1. Germline CDR1 SGDLS, CDR2 YYNGEE. The V segment lost 0 bases and the J segment 4 bases; nucleotides outside the gene matches: 9. This CDR3 is 16 amino acids long. The CDR3 DNA reads TGTGCCAGCAGCGTAGGCATAGGGGGCAGTGGCTATGGCTACACCTTC. This gives the protein CASSVGIGGSGYGYTF.

This chain connects TRBV1 to TRBJ2-7; the table's D call of TRBD2 was not tested on the DNA. TRBV1 is labeled a pseudogene. The CDR3 runs 16 residues. CDR3 in amino acids: CTSSQDCEGGPYEQYF. CDR3 DNA sequence: TGCACCAGCAGCCAAGATTGTGAGGGAGGGCCTTACGAGCAGTACTTC.

V gene TRBV6-1 combines with J gene TRBJ1-3; D ambiguous. From germline, CDR1 is MNHNS and CDR2 SASEGT. The CDR3 covers 11 residues. With 7 bases removed from V and 15 bases from J, the gap between germline ends came to 16 bases. CDR3 amino acids: CASIGPRVTYF. The CDR3 region has the DNA TGTGCCAGCATTGGCCCGAGAGTTACATATTTT.

This chain uses TRBV19 with TRBJ2-1; TRBD1 might be the D (6 bases). Trimming left V 6 bases short and J 8 bases short, with 14 bases between. Germline CDR1 is LNHDA and CDR2 is SQIVND (reference sequence). This CDR3 has 13 residues. This CDR3 reads CASSRGTRDEQFF. CDR3 sequence (DNA): TGTGCCAGTAGCAGGGGTACTAGAGATGAGCAGTTCTTC.

The chain links TRBV7-9 to TRBJ2-3; no clear D gene. V was cut by 2 bases and J by 6 bases, with 6 bases left in between. The CDR3 is made up of 12 amino acids. Per germline, CDR1 SEHNR and CDR2 FQNEAQ (reference sequence). The CDR3 here is CASSLLADTQYF. CDR3 DNA sequence: TGTGCCAGCAGCTTACTCGCTGATACGCAGTATTTT.

The chain carries TRBV6-5 and TRBJ2-7, with no clear D. Germline V gene sequence: CDR1 MNHEY, CDR2 SVGAGI. V was clipped by 4 bases and J by 6 bases, with 19 bases between them. This CDR3 contains 15 residues. The CDR3 sequence: CASSSSVGFGSEQYF. For the CDR3, the DNA is TGTGCCAGCAGTTCGTCGGTGGGGTTTGGTAGCGAGCAGTACTTC.

This clone was recorded only once. The chain recombines TRBV19 with TRBJ1-5; 8 nucleotides align to TRBD1. This CDR3 has 17 amino acids. Germline CDR1 is LNHDA and CDR2 is SQIVND (reference sequence). V shed 3 bases and J 6 bases; nucleotides not matched to a gene: 13. DNA for the CDR3: TGTGCCAGTAGTATTGGATCAGGGGGCGACGTGGGTCAGCCCCAGCATTTT. This sequence encodes CASSIGSGGDVGQPQHF.

The chain combines TRBV30 with TRBJ2-5, with TRBD1 as a possible D gene (6 bases). The CDR3 spans 14 residues. V shed 0 bases and J shed 6 bases, with 14 bases lying between them. Germline CDR1 GTSNPN, CDR2 SVGIG (reference sequence). CDR3 protein: CAWSVSGGSKTQYF. The CDR3 DNA reads as TGTGCCTGGAGTGTATCTGGGGGCTCGAAGACCCAGTACTTC.

The rearrangement links TRBV18 to TRBJ1-4, with D possibly TRBD1 on 6 matching bases. The CDR3 spans 15 residues. In germline, CDR1 is KGHSH, CDR2 LQKENI. V was cut by 4 bases and J by 8 bases, with 17 bases left in between. CDR3 nucleotide sequence: TGTGCCAGCTCACTACAGGGCCATACACGAGAAAAACTGTTTTTT. Amino acid sequence: CASSLQGHTREKLFF. The variable domain in full, completed from reference TRBV18 and TRBJ1-4, reads NAGVMQNPRHLVRRRGQEARLRCSPMKGHSHVYWYRQLPEEGLKFMVYLQKENIIDESGMPKERFSAEFPKEGPSILRIQQVVRGDSAAYFCASSLQGHTREKLFFGSGTQLSVL.

The chain combines TRBV19 with TRBJ2-7; a possible D gene is TRBD2 (5 bases). The CDR3 contains 13 residues. Trimming stripped 6 bases from V and 0 bases from J, with 9 bases between. Germline CDR1 is LNHDA and CDR2 is SQIVND (reference sequence). CDR3 DNA: TGTGCCAGTAGCGTGGAGGACTCCTACGAGCAGTACTTC. This gives the protein CASSVEDSYEQYF.

This clone turned up a few times. The V and J genes are TRBV4-1 and TRBJ1-5; D gene uncertain. CDR1 is MGHRA, CDR2 YSYEKL, per germline. The CDR3 has 16 residues. V lost 0 bases to trimming and J lost 5 bases, with 14 bases between them. The CDR3: CASSQDSYFPDQPQHF. CDR3 sequence (DNA): TGCGCCAGCAGCCAAGACAGTTACTTTCCCGATCAGCCCCAGCATTTT.

This clone was detected only a few times. The CDR3 sequence: CASSINRLAADTQYF. CDR3 nucleotide sequence: TGTGCCAGCAGTATCAACCGACTAGCGGCAGATACGCAGTATTTT. The V and J genes are TRBV27 and TRBJ2-3, with 9 bases fitting TRBD2. The CDR3 covers 15 residues. The J segment lost 4 bases and the V segment lost 5 bases, leaving 7 bases of the junction unmatched. The V gene's germline CDR1 is MNHEY and CDR2 SMNVEV (reference sequence).

The CDR3 DNA sequence: TGTGCCAGCAGCTTAGGTTACAGGGGCTCCTACGAGCAGTACTTC. Its protein is CASSLGYRGSYEQYF. The chain couples TRBV7-2 to TRBJ2-7; TRBD1 matches 7 bases. The CDR3 runs 15 residues. Germline V CDR1 and CDR2: SGHTA, FQGNSA. The ends lost 1 base at V and 0 bases at J; junction bases unmatched: 3.

The chain couples TRBV9 to TRBJ2-2; a possible D gene is TRBD2 (6 bases). Trimming took 4 bases from V and 6 from J, leaving 13 bases between them. CDR3 size: 14 residues. Germline loops: CDR1 SGDLS, CDR2 YYNGEE. CDR3 region: CASSPEGRAGELFF. DNA for the CDR3: TGTGCCAGCAGCCCGGAGGGAAGAGCCGGGGAGCTGTTTTTT.

The CDR3 spells CAWTGTGVTYF. The CDR3 DNA is TGTGCCTGGACAGGGACCGGGGTGACGTACTTC. The rearrangement joins TRBV30 to TRBJ2-7; D might be TRBD1 or TRBD2, each matching 5 bases. The CDR3 extends over 11 amino acids. Trimming took off 4 bases at V and 12 bases at J, with 16 bases between the two ends. Germline V CDR1 and CDR2: GTSNPN, SVGIG (reference sequence).

This chain links TRBV6-1 with TRBJ2-1; D gene uncertain. The CDR3 covers 15 residues. Trimming removed 6 bases at V and 0 bases at J, with 12 bases between. CDR1 MNHNS and CDR2 SASEGT come from the germline V gene. The CDR3: CASRVPGISYNEQFF. The CDR3 DNA sequence: TGTGCCAGCAGGGTTCCGGGTATCTCCTACAATGAGCAGTTCTTC.

The chain is built from TRBV6-1 and TRBJ1-1, with D maybe TRBD1 (5 bases). CDR3 length: 14 amino acids. The V end lost 10 bases, the J end lost 1 base, and 16 bases lay between the germline ends. CDR1 MNHNS and CDR2 SASEGT come from the germline V gene. Here the CDR3 reads CATSVWDPNTEAFF. The DNA of the CDR3 is TGTGCCACCTCTGTGTGGGACCCGAACACTGAAGCTTTCTTT.